These 11 T cell receptor beta chains were sequenced from one sample in a study of blood T cell repertoires in COVID-19. Generated by immunoSEQ multiplex PCR, the TCRdb table keeps only in-frame clones and is missing some. The sample contains about 9,000 clones, approximately 81% of which appear only once. The specimen sequenced was peripheral blood. These receptor sequences come from a human donor in a cohort sampled during active COVID-19.

The V and J genes are TRBV5-4 and TRBJ2-2, with TRBD2 matching 10 bases. Germline V gene lookup returns CDR1 SGHNT and CDR2 YYREEE (reference sequence). This CDR3 region has 15 residues. The J segment lost 5 bases and the V segment lost 3 bases, leaving 4 bases of the junction unmatched. DNA of the CDR3: TGTGCCAGCAGCTCGGGACTAGCGCGGACCGGGGAGCTGTTTTTT. Protein product: CASSSGLARTGELFF.

The chain couples TRBV7-9 to TRBJ2-1, with D possibly TRBD1 on 5 matching bases. Looked up from germline, CDR1 is SEHNR and CDR2 is FQNEAQ (reference sequence). The CDR3 totals 17 residues. V was trimmed by 1 base and J by 6 bases, leaving 19 bases between them. The CDR3 sequence is CASSLGGPGVRSNEQFF. The CDR3 bases are TGTGCCAGCAGCTTAGGGGGCCCGGGCGTCCGGTCCAATGAGCAGTTCTTC.

The V call is TRBV2, the J call TRBJ1-6, with D perhaps TRBD1 (6 bases). This CDR3 has 16 amino acids. From germline, CDR1 is SNHLY and CDR2 FYNNEI. The ends were cut back, 7 bases at V and 7 bases at J, with 20 bases in the middle. CDR3 sequence (DNA): TGTGCCAGCACCTCTTTTACAGGGCTTGGGAATTCACCCCTCCACTTT. This gives the protein CASTSFTGLGNSPLHF. The variable domain in full, completed from reference TRBV2 and TRBJ1-6, reads EPEVTQTPSHQVTQMGQEVILRCVPISNHLYFYWYRQILGQKVEFLVSFYNNEISEKSEIFDDQFSVERPDGSNFTLKIRSTKLEDSAMYFCASTSFTGLGNSPLHFGNGTRLTVT.

The chain links TRBV30 to TRBJ1-1; D ambiguous. The CDR3 length is 12 residues. Deletions cut 5 bases from V and 3 bases from J, with 10 bases between. Germline V gives CDR1 GTSNPN, CDR2 SVGIG (reference sequence). The CDR3 nucleotides read TGTGCCTGGTCGCTGGCCTACACTGAAGCTTTCTTT. Amino acid sequence: CAWSLAYTEAFF. The full variable domain, completed using reference TRBV30 and TRBJ1-1, is SQTIHQWPATLVQPVGSPLSLECTVEGTSNPNLYWYRQAAGRGLQLLFYSVGIGQISSEVPQNLSASRPQDRQFILSSKKLLLSDSGFYLCAWSLAYTEAFFGQGTRLTVV.

V gene TRBV7-9 combines with J gene TRBJ2-3, with TRBD1 identical over 10 bases. V lost 5 bases and J lost 0; bases outside the gene matches: 5. CDR1 is SEHNR and CDR2 is FQNEAQ in the germline V gene (reference sequence). The CDR3 has 16 residues. The chain's CDR3 is CASSPGQGSSTDTQYF. CDR3 sequence (DNA): TGTGCCAGCAGCCCGGGACAGGGGTCGAGCACAGATACGCAGTATTTT.

Of note for this clone: The sample holds other DNA sequences that translate to the same CDR3. This chain uses TRBV7-2 with TRBJ2-2; 9 nucleotides line up with TRBD2. J gave up 6 bases and V 1 base, and 12 bases lay outside the gene matches. CDR1 is SGHTA and CDR2 is FQGNSA in the germline V gene. The CDR3 extends over 18 amino acids. Here the CDR3 DNA reads TGTGCCAGCAGCTTAGATGGTGGGCGGGGGGGCCTCGCCGGGGAGCTGTTTTTT. Its protein product is CASSLDGGRGGLAGELFF.

V gene TRBV5-1 combines with J gene TRBJ2-7; 7 positions match TRBD1. CDR3 length: 13 residues. Germline-derived CDR1 and CDR2 are SGHRS and YFSETQ. The ends lost 8 bases at V and 3 bases at J; junction bases unmatched: 8. The CDR3 spells CARKPRDSYEQYF. In DNA, the CDR3 is TGCGCCAGGAAACCCAGGGACAGCTACGAGCAGTACTTC.

The chain carries TRBV12-3 or TRBV12-4 and TRBJ1-1, with D uncertain. Trimming removed 7 bases at V and 5 bases at J, with 11 bases between. The CDR3 spans 12 residues. The CDR3 loop is CASTNRGTEAFF. The CDR3 nucleotides are TGTGCCAGCACTAATCGGGGTACTGAAGCTTTCTTT.

The genes are TRBV7-2 and TRBJ2-3; 10 bases match TRBD2. CDR3 length: 17 residues. The J segment lost 4 bases and the V segment lost 5 bases, leaving 12 bases of the junction unmatched. Germline V lookup: CDR1 SGHTA, CDR2 FQGNSA. DNA for the CDR3: TGTGCCAGCAGCGAGAGCGGGGGGGTTTCGGTCGCAGATACGCAGTATTTT. Translated, it gives CASSESGGVSVADTQYF.

The chain combines TRBV7-2 with TRBJ2-3; possibly TRBD1 for D (6 bases). The CDR3 runs to 16 residues. The germline V gene encodes CDR1 SGHTA and CDR2 FQGNSA. V dropped 1 base and J dropped 0 bases, with 11 bases sitting between them. The CDR3 sequence: CASSLVSGTSTDTQYF. The CDR3 DNA follows: TGTGCCAGCAGCTTAGTGTCGGGGACAAGCACAGATACGCAGTATTTT.

CDR3 residues: CASSRGQGARNTEAFF. The DNA of the CDR3 is TGTGCCAGCAGCCGGGGACAGGGGGCGCGGAACACTGAAGCTTTCTTT. The genes are TRBV3-1 (or the pseudogene TRBV3-2) and TRBJ1-1; 12 bases fit TRBD1. This CDR3 region has 16 residues. CDR1 is LGHDT, CDR2 YNNKEL, per germline (reference sequence). With V trimmed by 4 bases and J by 1 base, 4 bases remained unmatched.